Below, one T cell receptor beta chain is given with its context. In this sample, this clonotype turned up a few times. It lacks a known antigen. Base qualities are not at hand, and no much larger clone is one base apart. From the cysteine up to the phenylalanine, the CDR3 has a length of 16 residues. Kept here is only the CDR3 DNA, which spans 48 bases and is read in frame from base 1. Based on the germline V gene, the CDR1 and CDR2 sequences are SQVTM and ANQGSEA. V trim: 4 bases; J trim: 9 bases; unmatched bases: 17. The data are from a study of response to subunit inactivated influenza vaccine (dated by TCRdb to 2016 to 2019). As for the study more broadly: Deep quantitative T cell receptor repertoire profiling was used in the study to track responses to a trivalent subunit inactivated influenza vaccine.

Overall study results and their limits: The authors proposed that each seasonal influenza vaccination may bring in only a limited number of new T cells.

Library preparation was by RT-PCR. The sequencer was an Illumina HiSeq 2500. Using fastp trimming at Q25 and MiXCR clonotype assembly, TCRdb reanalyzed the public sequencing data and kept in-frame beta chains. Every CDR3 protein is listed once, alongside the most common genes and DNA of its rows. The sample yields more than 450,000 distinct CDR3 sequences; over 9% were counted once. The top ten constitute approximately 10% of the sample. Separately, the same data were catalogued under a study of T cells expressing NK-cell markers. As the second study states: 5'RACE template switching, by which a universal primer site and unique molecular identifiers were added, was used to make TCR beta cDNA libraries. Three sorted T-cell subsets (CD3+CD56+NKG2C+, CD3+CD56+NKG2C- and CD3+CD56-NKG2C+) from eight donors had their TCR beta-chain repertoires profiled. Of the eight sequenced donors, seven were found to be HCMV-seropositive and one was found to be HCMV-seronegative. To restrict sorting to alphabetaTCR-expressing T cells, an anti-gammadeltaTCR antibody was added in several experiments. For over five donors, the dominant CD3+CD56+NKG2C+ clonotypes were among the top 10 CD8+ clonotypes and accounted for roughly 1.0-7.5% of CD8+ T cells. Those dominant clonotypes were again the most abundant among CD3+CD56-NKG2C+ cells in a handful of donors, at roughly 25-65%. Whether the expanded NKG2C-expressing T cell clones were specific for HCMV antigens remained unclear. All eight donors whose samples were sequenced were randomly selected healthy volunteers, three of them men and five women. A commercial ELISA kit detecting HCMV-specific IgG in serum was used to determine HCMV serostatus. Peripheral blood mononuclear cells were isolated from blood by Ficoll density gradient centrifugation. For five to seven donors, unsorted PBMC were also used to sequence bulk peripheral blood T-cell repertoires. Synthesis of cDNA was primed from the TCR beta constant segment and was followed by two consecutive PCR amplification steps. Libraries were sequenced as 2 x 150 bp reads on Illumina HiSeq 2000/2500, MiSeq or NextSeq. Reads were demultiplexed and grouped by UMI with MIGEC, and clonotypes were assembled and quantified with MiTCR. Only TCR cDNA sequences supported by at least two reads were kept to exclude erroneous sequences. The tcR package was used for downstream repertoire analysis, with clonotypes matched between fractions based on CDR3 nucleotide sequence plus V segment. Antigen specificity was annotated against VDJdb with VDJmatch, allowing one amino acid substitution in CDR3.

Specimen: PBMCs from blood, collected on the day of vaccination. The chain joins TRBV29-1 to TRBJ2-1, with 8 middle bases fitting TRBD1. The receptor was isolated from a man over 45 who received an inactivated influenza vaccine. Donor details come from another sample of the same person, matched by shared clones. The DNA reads TGCAGCGTTGGGGCAGGGGGCATTTCATCCGGTGGTGAGCAGTTCTTC. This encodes CSVGAGGISSGGEQFF.